Each of the 31 T cell receptor beta chains below was sequenced from the same sample in a study of OX40 agonist ivuxolimab in advanced cancers. This table comes from immunoSEQ multiplex PCR, and its TCRdb copy is limited to in-frame clones, with some not included. The sample lists approximately 74,000 clones, around 87% occurring once. Specimen: CD4+ or CD8+ T cells sorted from blood, collected in a trial of the OX40 agonist ivuxolimab. These receptors came from an adult with an advanced solid tumor such as melanoma, head and neck, liver or kidney cancer.

The chain has TRBV7-6 and TRBJ1-1; weak D call: TRBD1 (6 bases). The CDR3 is 15 amino acids. V was pared by 5 bases and J by 5 bases, with 18 bases between. Germline CDR1 and CDR2: SGHVS and FNYEAQ. As DNA, the CDR3 is TGTGCCAGCAGCCAGCAATCGGGGGCAAGGACTGAAGCTTTCTTT. Amino acids: CASSQQSGARTEAFF.

In its sample, this clone was seen once. The gene calls are TRBV5-1 and TRBJ2-7; a weak D match, TRBD1 (5 bases). The CDR3 spans 13 residues. V was clipped by 5 bases and J by 3 bases, with 12 bases between them. Germline values: CDR1 SGHRS, CDR2 YFSETQ. The CDR3 nucleotides are TGCGCCAGCAGTTCAAATCAGGGCTACGAGCAGTACTTC. As protein: CASSSNQGYEQYF. Variable domain in full (rest from reference TRBV5-1 and TRBJ2-7): KAGVTQTPRYLIKTRGQQVTLSCSPISGHRSVSWYQQTPGQGLQFLFEYFSETQRNKGNFPGRFSGRQFSNSRSEMNVSTLELGDSALYLCASSSNQGYEQYFGPGTRLTVT.

The sample holds one count of this clone. The chain is built from TRBV14 and TRBJ2-5, with D uncertain. Germline-derived CDR1 and CDR2 are SGHDN and FVKESK. CDR3 length: 15 amino acids. Trimming stripped 1 base from V and 2 bases from J, with 11 bases between. CDR3 sequence: CASSQGRAQQETQYF. The CDR3 DNA reads as TGTGCCAGCAGCCAAGGAAGGGCTCAACAAGAGACCCAGTACTTC.

This chain joins TRBV18 and TRBJ2-2, with a tentative D call TRBD1 (6 bases). Per the germline V gene, CDR1 is KGHSH and CDR2 is LQKENI. This CDR3 has 15 residues. V lost 0 bases to trimming and J lost 7 bases, with 12 bases between them. Here the CDR3 reads CASSPPVQGNGELFF. The DNA for the CDR3 is TGTGCCAGCTCACCACCGGTCCAGGGGAACGGGGAGCTGTTTTTT.

This chain links TRBV18 with TRBJ2-5, with D unclear. The CDR3 is 13 amino acids. Germline V lookup: CDR1 KGHSH, CDR2 LQKENI. The germline V and J ends were trimmed by 3 bases and 5 bases, with 10 bases remaining between them. Written as DNA, the CDR3 is TGTGCCAGCTCACCTCACAAGGCGGAGACCCAGTACTTC. It is translated as CASSPHKAETQYF.

The V call is TRBV27, the J call TRBJ2-7, with TRBD1 matching over 9 bases. The CDR3 has 15 residues. In germline, CDR1 is MNHEY, CDR2 SMNVEV (reference sequence). The ends lost 5 bases at V and 2 bases at J; junction bases unmatched: 7. For the CDR3, the DNA is TGTGCCAGCAGTATCGGGACAGGGAGAACCTACGAGCAGTACTTC. The encoded protein is CASSIGTGRTYEQYF.

V and J are TRBV28 and TRBJ2-7, with 10 bases aligning to TRBD2. Losses at the gene ends were 1 base for V and 9 bases for J; bases not matched to a gene: 9. This CDR3 is built from 15 residues. The germline V gene encodes CDR1 MDHEN and CDR2 SYDVKM. The CDR3, as DNA: TGTGCCAGCAGTTTATCCAGCGGGAGGGGAGCGGTGCAGTACTTC. It encodes CASSLSSGRGAVQYF.

This clone appeared once. The V call is TRBV11-3, the J call TRBJ2-3; 9 nucleotides agree with TRBD2. With V trimmed by 2 bases and J by 1 base, 1 base remained unmatched. In germline, CDR1 is SGHNT, CDR2 YENEEA. This CDR3 has 15 residues. In nucleotides, the CDR3 is TGTGCCAGCAGCTTACGGACTAGCGGCACAGATACGCAGTATTTT. Translating gives CASSLRTSGTDTQYF.

The V and J genes are TRBV5-6 and TRBJ2-3, with 8 bases aligning to TRBD1. The junction had 11 bases not matched to a gene; V was cut back by 4 bases and J by 1 base. The CDR3 consists of 17 residues. Germline CDR1 and CDR2: SGHDT and YYEEEE. In DNA, the CDR3 is TGTGCCAGCAGCAACACGAGGGGGACAGGACGCACAGATACGCAGTATTTT. This encodes CASSNTRGTGRTDTQYF.

The chain employs TRBV27 and TRBJ2-1, with 13 nucleotides matching TRBD2. CDR3 length: 20 amino acids. Germline V CDR1 and CDR2: MNHEY, SMNVEV (reference sequence). J lost 0 bases, V lost 5 bases, and 13 bases had no gene match. The CDR3, as DNA: TGTGCCAGCAGTCCTTCCGGGACTAGCGGGATTTTCAGCTCCTACAATGAGCAGTTCTTC. It specifies CASSPSGTSGIFSSYNEQFF.

V and J are TRBV5-1 and TRBJ2-3, with 14 bases that match TRBD2. V trimming: 2 bases; J trimming: 0 bases; junction bases outside the gene matches: 5. This CDR3 is 18 amino acids long. Per germline, CDR1 SGHRS and CDR2 YFSETQ. The CDR3 loop reads CASSLGTSGRGSTDTQYF. The CDR3 nucleotides read TGCGCCAGCAGCTTAGGGACTAGCGGGAGAGGGAGCACAGATACGCAGTATTTT.

The rearrangement uses TRBV6-1 and TRBJ2-5; no definite D call. Per germline, CDR1 MNHNS and CDR2 SASEGT. This CDR3 has 11 amino acids. V lost 4 bases, J lost 4 bases, and 4 bases lay in between. DNA for the CDR3: TGTGCCAGCAGTGGGACAGAGACCCAGTACTTC. It yields the protein CASSGTETQYF.

This chain uses TRBV28 with TRBJ2-4; TRBD2 aligns across 7 bases. The CDR3 is 16 residues long. V lost 3 bases and J lost 8; bases outside the gene matches: 13. Germline CDR1 is MDHEN and CDR2 is SYDVKM. The CDR3 region is CASSLWRELIGHIQYF. The CDR3 coding sequence is TGTGCCAGCAGTTTGTGGCGGGAGTTGATAGGTCACATTCAGTACTTC.

V and J are TRBV7-8 and TRBJ1-1; D remains ambiguous. CDR3 length: 12 amino acids. From germline, CDR1 is SGHVS and CDR2 FQNEAQ. V lost 5 bases and J 4 bases, leaving 8 bases between the germline ends. The chain's CDR3 is CASSLESTEAFF. Written as DNA, the CDR3 is TGTGCCAGCAGCCTTGAGTCCACTGAAGCTTTCTTT. The whole variable domain, filled in from reference TRBV7-8 and TRBJ1-1, reads GAGVSQSPRYKVAKRGQDVALRCDPISGHVSLFWYQQALGQGPEFLTYFQNEAQLDKSGLPSDRFFAERPEGSVSTLKIQRTQQEDSAVYLCASSLESTEAFFGQGTRLTVV.

This clone was picked up one time. The chain joins TRBV28 to TRBJ2-4; 7 bases line up with TRBD2. There are 15 residues in the CDR3. Germline assignment: CDR1 MDHEN and CDR2 SYDVKM. J gave up 9 bases and V 4 bases, and 12 bases lay outside the gene matches. The CDR3: CASSSPKRGAGIQYF. CDR3 coding DNA: TGTGCCAGCAGTTCCCCCAAGCGGGGAGCCGGCATTCAGTACTTC.

The genes are TRBV5-1 and TRBJ2-5; D may correspond to TRBD1 or TRBD2 (5 bases each). The J call is in doubt because the DNA end fits TRBJ2-7 better. The CDR3 totals 15 residues. Germline CDR1 and CDR2: SGHRS and YFSETQ. The CDR3 coding sequence is TGCGCCAGCAGCAGGGGAGTGACGGGGACCTACGAGCAGTACTTC. Translation: CASSRGVTGTYEQYF.

The chain uses TRBV4-1 and TRBJ1-3, with D unresolved. The V gene's germline CDR1 is MGHRA and CDR2 YSYEKL. Trimming pared 5 bases from V and 0 bases from J, leaving 11 bases between. There are 15 residues in the CDR3. The CDR3 DNA sequence: TGCGCCAGCAGCTTCCGGTCTTTCTCTGGAAACACCATATATTTT. It specifies CASSFRSFSGNTIYF.

This chain uses TRBV2 with TRBJ1-5; no definite D call. From germline, CDR1 is SNHLY and CDR2 FYNNEI. The V and J ends lost 1 base and 0 bases respectively, with 4 bases between them. The length of the CDR3 is 14 residues. CDR3 sequence reads: CASSEEGSNQPQHF. The CDR3 nucleotides read TGTGCCAGCAGTGAAGAAGGTAGCAATCAGCCCCAGCATTTT.

The CDR3 DNA follows: TGCGCCAGCAGCCAAGGGGAGGGGGAGCTGTTTTTT. It encodes CASSQGEGELFF. The V gene is TRBV4-3, the J gene TRBJ2-2, with D possibly being TRBD2 (5 bases). CDR1 and CDR2 from the germline V gene are LGHNA and YSLEER. V lost 1 base and J 8 bases, leaving 5 bases between the germline ends. The CDR3 consists of 12 residues.

The chain is built from TRBV4-1 and TRBJ2-3, with TRBD2 matching over 11 bases. This CDR3 spans 15 amino acids. Germline V CDR1 and CDR2: MGHRA, YSYEKL. Unmatched junction bases numbered 5, after V lost 3 bases and J lost 6 bases. In DNA form, the CDR3 reads TGCGCCAGCAGCCAGATTCTAGCGGGAGGCGATACGCAGTATTTT. As protein: CASSQILAGGDTQYF.

J is TRBJ2-2 and V is TRBV19; weak D call: TRBD1 (5 bases). Germline CDR1 reads LNHDA; CDR2 reads SQIVND (reference sequence). V was cut by 1 base and J by 2 bases, with 17 bases left in between. This CDR3 has 18 amino acids. DNA of the CDR3: TGTGCCAGTAGTATAGTCGGCAGGGCCGTACCTAACACCGGGGAGCTGTTTTTT. Translating it yields CASSIVGRAVPNTGELFF.

The V gene is TRBV7-3, the J gene TRBJ2-3, with 7 bases matching TRBD1. CDR1 SGHTA and CDR2 FQGTGA come from the germline V gene. The CDR3 sequence is 15 residues long. V lost 1 base and J lost 6; bases outside the gene matches: 7. The CDR3 spells CASSLSTGDWDTQYF. DNA for the CDR3: TGTGCCAGCAGCTTAAGTACAGGGGATTGGGATACGCAGTATTTT.

This chain uses TRBV4-1 with TRBJ1-2, with a possible D match to TRBD1 (5 bases). Trimming pared 5 bases from V and 6 bases from J, leaving 16 bases between. Germline values: CDR1 MGHRA, CDR2 YSYEKL. The CDR3 is 14 residues long. The CDR3 spells CASSTLGGSNGYTF. CDR3 coding DNA: TGCGCCAGCAGCACTCTTGGGGGGTCGAATGGCTACACCTTC.

This clone was counted only a few times. The V gene is TRBV28, the J gene TRBJ1-4, with D possibly TRBD1 on 5 matching bases. With 2 bases removed from V and 10 bases from J, the gap between germline ends came to 11 bases. Looked up from germline, CDR1 is MDHEN and CDR2 is SYDVKM. The CDR3 contains 13 residues. The CDR3 reads CASSLGGVGKLFF. As DNA, the CDR3 is TGTGCCAGCAGTTTAGGGGGGGTAGGAAAACTGTTTTTT.

The chain is built from TRBV19 and TRBJ2-5, with a tentative D call TRBD1 (6 bases). The CDR3 has 15 amino acids. The V end lost 3 bases, the J end lost 2 bases, and 13 bases lay between the germline ends. Looked up from germline, CDR1 is LNHDA and CDR2 is SQIVND (reference sequence). CDR3 amino acids: CASSMYSGAQETQYF. The CDR3 DNA reads TGTGCCAGTAGTATGTACTCAGGGGCTCAAGAGACCCAGTACTTC.

CDR3 nucleotide sequence: TGTGCCAGCAGCCCCCTAGGGCGACGTAGCACAGATACGCAGTATTTT. Its protein product is CASSPLGRRSTDTQYF. The rearrangement joins TRBV11-3 to TRBJ2-3; no firm D call. The CDR3 covers 16 residues. Germline V CDR1 and CDR2: SGHNT, YENEEA. The ends were cut back, 5 bases at V and 0 bases at J, with 15 bases in the middle.

CDR3 sequence: CASSLRGGETQYF. CDR3 bases: TGTGCCAGCAGCTTAAGAGGAGGGGAGACCCAGTACTTC. The chain uses TRBV7-2 and TRBJ2-5, with D maybe TRBD2 (6 bases). The CDR3 loop spans 13 amino acids. Per germline, CDR1 SGHTA and CDR2 FQGNSA. V was clipped by 2 bases and J by 5 bases, with 9 bases between them.

About this clone: This CDR3 is also generated by other DNA sequences in the sample. This sequence joins TRBV18 and TRBJ2-3; D is uncertain. Germline V gives CDR1 KGHSH, CDR2 LQKENI. This CDR3 spans 13 amino acids. V gave up 3 bases and J gave up 0 bases, with 4 bases separating them. The chain's CDR3 is CASSPGSTDTQYF. CDR3 nucleotides: TGTGCCAGCTCACCGGGCAGCACAGATACGCAGTATTTT.

The rearrangement uses TRBV5-3 and TRBJ2-7, with 7 bases lining up with TRBD2. TRBV5-3 is filed as an ORF, its function uncertain. The CDR3 has 17 amino acids. V was clipped by 6 bases and J by 2 bases; unmatched bases: 17. The DNA for the CDR3 is TGTGCCAGAAAGGGTTGGTTTGAGCGGGGATGCACCTACGAGCAGTACTTC. It codes for CARKGWFERGCTYEQYF.

J is TRBJ2-7 and V is TRBV28; D might be TRBD2 (6 bases). V was shortened by 8 bases and J by 6 bases, with 14 bases between the two germline ends. The germline CDR1 and CDR2 sequences are MDHEN and SYDVKM. The CDR3 spans 12 residues. In DNA, the CDR3 is TGTGCCAGCGCAGAGCGGCGGGGCGAGCAGTACTTC. Protein: CASAERRGEQYF.

The gene calls are TRBV6-1 and TRBJ2-7; D is unclear. V was cut by 0 bases and J by 4 bases, with 4 bases left in between. CDR1 MNHNS and CDR2 SASEGT come from the germline V gene. The CDR3 covers 12 residues. The CDR3 sequence: CASSEARYEQYF. CDR3 nucleotides: TGTGCCAGCAGTGAAGCAAGATACGAGCAGTACTTC.